This T cell receptor beta chain came from a study of regulatory and conventional T cells in RAG deficiency. Genomic DNA came from blood regulatory T cells gated CD4+ CD25-high CD127-low. Unmatched junction bases numbered 6, after V lost 4 bases and J lost 3 bases. From germline, CDR1 is SGHVS and CDR2 FNYEAQ. The CDR3 is made up of 16 amino acids. Measured with immunoSEQ multiplex PCR; TCRdb has only the in-frame clones, and not every one. Of roughly 20,000 clones listed, around 90% are singletons. Study observations and caveats: In Omenn syndrome, Treg and Tconv repertoires overlapped >75%.

A remark on this clone: What it recognizes is unknown.

These data are also associated with another study on regulatory T cells. That study reports: Primers: 52 TRBV forward and 13 TRBJ reverse.

The sequenced material came from Tregs sorted from blood. The receptor's source is a human donor in good health. The V gene is TRBV7-6, the J gene TRBJ2-1; 10 bases map to TRBD2. In DNA, the CDR3 is TGTGCCAGCAGCTCGTCTCCTAGCGGGGGCTACAATGAGCAGTTCTTC. Its translation is CASSSSPSGGYNEQFF.